Below, 5 T cell receptor beta chains from the same sample are listed, as sequenced in a study of blood T cells in healthy people across ages. Primed by a sample-barcoded 5' primer and a J-beta primer mix, a second PCR proceeded for 7 to 11 cycles. MiXCR, applied by TCRdb to the 5' RACE reads, yields one record per CDR3 protein. Of some 700,000 distinct CDR3 sequences listed, roughly 41% were seen once; the top ten hold 20% to 25%. The sequenced sample consisted of blood. The receptors come from a woman aged 55-70 years in good health.

The chain has TRBV19 and TRBJ1-1; D gene ambiguous. Germline CDR1 LNHDA, CDR2 SQIVND (reference sequence). Trimming removed 7 bases from V and 4 bases from J, with 13 bases in between. This CDR3 contains 13 residues. The chain's CDR3 is CASTDGLGTEAFF. The CDR3 DNA reads TGTGCCAGTACCGACGGCCTGGGCACTGAAGCTTTCTTT.

The genes are TRBV27 and TRBJ2-3; 7 nucleotides align to TRBD1. The V and J ends lost 4 bases and 7 bases, in that order; junction bases with no gene match: 8. The CDR3 runs 14 residues. Germline CDR1 reads MNHEY; CDR2 reads SMNVEV (reference sequence). The CDR3 region has the DNA TGTGCCAGCAGTTCCGACAGGGTTCGCCATACGCAGTATTTT. Translation: CASSSDRVRHTQYF.

J is TRBJ2-6 and V is TRBV29-1; D unclear. The germline gives CDR1 SQVTM, CDR2 ANQGSEA. The CDR3 is made up of 16 amino acids. Trimming pared 7 bases from V and 0 bases from J, leaving 16 bases between. CDR3 in amino acids: CSASQDVNSGANVLTF. In DNA, the CDR3 is TGCAGCGCGTCTCAAGATGTTAACTCTGGGGCCAACGTCCTGACTTTC.

Remarks on this clonotype: The CDR3 carries no conserved terminal phenylalanine or tryptophan, so it likely arises from a read error. This chain uses TRBV29-1 with TRBJ2-1, with 7 bases lining up with TRBD1. Germline CDR1 and CDR2: SQVTM and ANQGSEA. CDR3 length equals 11 residues. Losses at the gene ends were 6 bases for V and 12 bases for J; bases not matched to a gene: 8. In nucleotides, the CDR3 is TGCAGCGTGGGGGACAGTCTTTGGCAGTTCTTA. It specifies CSVGDSLWQFL.

This clonotype has a handful of counts. CDR3 in amino acids: CASSPGTLEQFF. CDR3 bases: TGTGCCAGCAGCCCGGGGACTCTTGAGCAGTTCTTC. The V call is TRBV14, the J call TRBJ2-1, with D perhaps TRBD2 (6 bases). The CDR3 totals 12 residues. Germline V gene sequence: CDR1 SGHDN, CDR2 FVKESK. Trimming took 4 bases from V and 9 from J, leaving 10 bases between them.